This TCR beta chain was profiled in a study of radiation and T cells in renal cell carcinoma. CDR1 and CDR2 (germline): SGDLS, YYNGEE. This CDR3 spans 16 amino acids. Trimming stripped 1 base from V and 7 bases from J, with 21 bases between. Sequencing was performed with immunoSEQ multiplex PCR; in TCRdb, only in-frame clones are kept and a portion is missing. The sample shows approximately 150,000 clones, less than 90% of them seen only once. Regarding this clone: Its antigen remains unknown.

Time point denoted: blood 4 weeks post-SBRT, at nephrectomy. Treatment meaning: 15 Gy SBRT to primary tumor, nephrectomy 4 weeks later. Radiation-treated patients gave blood at baseline, week 2 and week 4. Clear cell pathology was present in this patient's renal cell carcinoma. Study observations and caveats: Without pretreatment biopsies, baseline tumor clonotype presence was undetermined. In blood, top tumor clones expanded by 2 weeks, shrinking by 4.

The TCR originated in a woman aged 50 to 65 with renal cell carcinoma. Sequenced material: blood, taken from a patient whose treatment included radiotherapy and nephrectomy. This chain links TRBV9 with TRBJ2-7; the D is unclear. In DNA, the CDR3 is TGTGCCAGCAGCGTAATGCCCCCCGGGCCAGGAGTAGAGCAGTACTTC. Protein sequence: CASSVMPPGPGVEQYF.